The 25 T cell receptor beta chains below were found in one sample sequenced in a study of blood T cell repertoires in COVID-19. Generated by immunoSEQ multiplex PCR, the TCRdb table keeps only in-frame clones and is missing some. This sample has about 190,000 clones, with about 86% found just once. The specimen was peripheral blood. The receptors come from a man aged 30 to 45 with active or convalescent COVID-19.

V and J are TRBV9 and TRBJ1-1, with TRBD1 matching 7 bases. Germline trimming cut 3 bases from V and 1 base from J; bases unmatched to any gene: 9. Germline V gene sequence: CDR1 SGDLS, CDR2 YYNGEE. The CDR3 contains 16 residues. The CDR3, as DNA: TGTGCCAGCAGCGAGGGGGCTGGTGGGAGGAACACTGAAGCTTTCTTT. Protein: CASSEGAGGRNTEAFF. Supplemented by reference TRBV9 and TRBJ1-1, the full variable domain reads DSGVTQTPKHLITATGQRVTLRCSPRSGDLSVYWYQQSLDQGLQFLIQYYNGEERAKGNILERFSAQQFPDLHSELNLSSLELGDSALYFCASSEGAGGRNTEAFFGQGTRLTVV.

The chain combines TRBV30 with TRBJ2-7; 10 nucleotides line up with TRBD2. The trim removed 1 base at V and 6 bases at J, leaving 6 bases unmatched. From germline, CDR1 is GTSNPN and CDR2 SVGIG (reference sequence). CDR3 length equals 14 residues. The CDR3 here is CAWSDGSGRFEQYF. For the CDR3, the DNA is TGTGCCTGGAGTGATGGTAGCGGGAGGTTCGAGCAGTACTTC. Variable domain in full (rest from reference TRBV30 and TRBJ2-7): SQTIHQWPATLVQPVGSPLSLECTVEGTSNPNLYWYRQAAGRGLQLLFYSVGIGQISSEVPQNLSASRPQDRQFILSSKKLLLSDSGFYLCAWSDGSGRFEQYFGPGTRLTVT.

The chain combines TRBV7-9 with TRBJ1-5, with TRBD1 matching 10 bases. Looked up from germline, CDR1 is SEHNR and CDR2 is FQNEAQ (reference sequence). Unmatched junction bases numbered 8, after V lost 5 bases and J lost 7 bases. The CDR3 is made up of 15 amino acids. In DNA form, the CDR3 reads TGTGCCAGCAGCCCAGACAGGGGGCAAAACCAGCCCCAGCATTTT. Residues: CASSPDRGQNQPQHF. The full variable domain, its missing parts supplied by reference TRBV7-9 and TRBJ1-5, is DTGVSQNPRHKITKRGQNVTFRCDPISEHNRLYWYRQTLGQGPEFLTYFQNEAQLEKSRLLSDRFSAERPKGSFSTLEIQRTEQGDSAMYLCASSPDRGQNQPQHFGDGTRLSIL.

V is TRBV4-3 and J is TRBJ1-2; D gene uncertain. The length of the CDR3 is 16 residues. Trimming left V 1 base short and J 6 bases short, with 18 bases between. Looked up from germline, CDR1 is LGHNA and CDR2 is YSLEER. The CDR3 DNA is TGCGCCAGCAGCCAAGGGGGAGCTTATCGCGCGAATGGCTACACCTTC. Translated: CASSQGGAYRANGYTF.

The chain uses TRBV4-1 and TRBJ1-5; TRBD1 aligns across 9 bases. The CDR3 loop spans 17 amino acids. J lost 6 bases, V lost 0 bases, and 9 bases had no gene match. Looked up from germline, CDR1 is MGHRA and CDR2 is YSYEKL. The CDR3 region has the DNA TGCGCCAGCAGCCAAGATCGGGTGGGACAGGGAGGTCAGCCCCAGCATTTT. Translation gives CASSQDRVGQGGQPQHF.

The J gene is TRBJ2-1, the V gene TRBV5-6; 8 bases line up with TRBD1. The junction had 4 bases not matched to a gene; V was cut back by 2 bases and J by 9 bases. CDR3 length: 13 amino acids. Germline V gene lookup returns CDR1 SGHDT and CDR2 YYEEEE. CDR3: CASSFGTGSEQFF. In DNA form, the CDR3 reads TGTGCCAGCAGCTTCGGGACAGGCAGTGAGCAGTTCTTC.

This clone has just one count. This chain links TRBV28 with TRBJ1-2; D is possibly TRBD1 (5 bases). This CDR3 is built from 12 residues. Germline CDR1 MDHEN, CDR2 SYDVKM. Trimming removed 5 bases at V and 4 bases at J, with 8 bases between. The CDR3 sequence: CASSDSTYGYTF. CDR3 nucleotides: TGTGCCAGCAGTGACAGTACCTATGGCTACACCTTC.

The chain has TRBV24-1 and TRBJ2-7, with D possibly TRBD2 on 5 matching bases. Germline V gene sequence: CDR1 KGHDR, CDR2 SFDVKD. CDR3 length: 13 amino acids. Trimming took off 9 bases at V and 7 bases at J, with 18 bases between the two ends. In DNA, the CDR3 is TGTGCCACCCGTGGTGAGGGTCTACAGGAGCAGTACTTC. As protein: CATRGEGLQEQYF.

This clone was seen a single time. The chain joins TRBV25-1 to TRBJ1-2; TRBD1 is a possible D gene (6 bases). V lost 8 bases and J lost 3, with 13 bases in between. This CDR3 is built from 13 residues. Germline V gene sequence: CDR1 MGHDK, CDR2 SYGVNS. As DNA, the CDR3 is TGTGCCAGCTCCAGACAGGACTACTATGGCTACACCTTC. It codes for CASSRQDYYGYTF.

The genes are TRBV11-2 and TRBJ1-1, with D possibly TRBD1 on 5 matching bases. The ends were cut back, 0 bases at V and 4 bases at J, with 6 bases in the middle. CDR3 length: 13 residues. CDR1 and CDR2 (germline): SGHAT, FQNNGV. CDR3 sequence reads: CASSLDRATEAFF. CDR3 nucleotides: TGTGCCAGCAGCTTAGACAGGGCCACTGAAGCTTTCTTT.

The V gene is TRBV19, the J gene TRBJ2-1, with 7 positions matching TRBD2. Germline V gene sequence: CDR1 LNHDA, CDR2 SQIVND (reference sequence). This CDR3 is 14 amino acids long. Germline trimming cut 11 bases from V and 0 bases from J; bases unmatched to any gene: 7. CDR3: CAASRGVSYNEQFF. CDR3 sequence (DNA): TGTGCCGCAAGCCGGGGGGTCTCCTACAATGAGCAGTTCTTC. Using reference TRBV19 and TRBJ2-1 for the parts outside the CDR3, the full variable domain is DGGITQSPKYLFRKEGQNVTLSCEQNLNHDAMYWYRQDPGQGLRLIYYSQIVNDFQKGDIAEGYSVSREKKESFPLTVTSAQKNPTAFYLCAASRGVSYNEQFFGPGTRLTVL.

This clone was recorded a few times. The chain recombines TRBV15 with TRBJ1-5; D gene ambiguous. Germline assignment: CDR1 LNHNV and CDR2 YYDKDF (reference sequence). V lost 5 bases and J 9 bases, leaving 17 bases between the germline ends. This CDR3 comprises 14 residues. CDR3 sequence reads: CATSPQRSASPQHF. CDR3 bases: TGTGCCACCAGCCCCCAGAGGAGCGCTTCGCCCCAGCATTTT.

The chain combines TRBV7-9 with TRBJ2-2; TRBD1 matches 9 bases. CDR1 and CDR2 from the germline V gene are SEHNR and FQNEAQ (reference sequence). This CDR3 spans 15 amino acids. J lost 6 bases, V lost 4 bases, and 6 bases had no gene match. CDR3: CASSWGDRAAGELFF. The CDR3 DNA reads TGTGCCAGCAGCTGGGGGGACAGGGCGGCCGGGGAGCTGTTTTTT.

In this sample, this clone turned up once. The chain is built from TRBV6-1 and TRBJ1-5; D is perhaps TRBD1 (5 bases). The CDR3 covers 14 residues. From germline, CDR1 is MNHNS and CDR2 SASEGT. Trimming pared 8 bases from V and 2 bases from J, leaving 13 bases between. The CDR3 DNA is TGTGCCAGCCGAGCGGGGGGGGGCAATCAGCCCCAGCATTTT. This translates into CASRAGGGNQPQHF.

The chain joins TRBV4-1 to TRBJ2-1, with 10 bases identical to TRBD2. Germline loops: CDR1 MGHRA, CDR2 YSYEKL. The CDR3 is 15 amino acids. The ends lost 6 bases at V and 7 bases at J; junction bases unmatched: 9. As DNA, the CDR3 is TGCGCCAGCAGTCGAGCGGGGGGGCCGGGGAATGAGCAGTTCTTC. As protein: CASSRAGGPGNEQFF.

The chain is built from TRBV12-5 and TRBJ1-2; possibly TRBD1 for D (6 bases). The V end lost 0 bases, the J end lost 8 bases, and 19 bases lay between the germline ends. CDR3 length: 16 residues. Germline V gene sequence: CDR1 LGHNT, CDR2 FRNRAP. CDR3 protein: CASGLVVGGRPGGYTF. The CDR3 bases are TGTGCTAGTGGTTTGGTAGTAGGGGGTCGGCCAGGAGGCTACACCTTC. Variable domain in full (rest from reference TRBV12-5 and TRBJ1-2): DARVTQTPRHKVTEMGQEVTMRCQPILGHNTVFWYRQTMMQGLELLAYFRNRAPLDDSGMPKDRFSAEMPDATLATLKIQPSEPRDSAVYFCASGLVVGGRPGGYTFGSGTRLTVV.

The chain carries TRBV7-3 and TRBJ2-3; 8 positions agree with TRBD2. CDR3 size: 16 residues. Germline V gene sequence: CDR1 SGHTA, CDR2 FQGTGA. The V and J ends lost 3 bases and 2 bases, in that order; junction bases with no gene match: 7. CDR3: CASSFGSGATTDTQYF. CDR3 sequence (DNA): TGTGCCAGCAGCTTTGGTAGCGGGGCGACCACAGATACGCAGTATTTT.

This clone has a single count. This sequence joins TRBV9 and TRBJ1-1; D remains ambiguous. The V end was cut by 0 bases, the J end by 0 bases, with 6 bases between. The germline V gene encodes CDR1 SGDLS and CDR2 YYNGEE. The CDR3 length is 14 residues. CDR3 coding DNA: TGTGCCAGCAGCGTAGCTGAGGTGAACACTGAAGCTTTCTTT. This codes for CASSVAEVNTEAFF.

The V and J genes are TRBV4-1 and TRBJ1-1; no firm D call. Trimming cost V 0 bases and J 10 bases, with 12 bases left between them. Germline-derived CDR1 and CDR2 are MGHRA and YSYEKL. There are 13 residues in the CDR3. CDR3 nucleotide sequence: TGCGCCAGCAGCCAAGATGCAGCGAGAGGAGCTTTCTTT. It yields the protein CASSQDAARGAFF.

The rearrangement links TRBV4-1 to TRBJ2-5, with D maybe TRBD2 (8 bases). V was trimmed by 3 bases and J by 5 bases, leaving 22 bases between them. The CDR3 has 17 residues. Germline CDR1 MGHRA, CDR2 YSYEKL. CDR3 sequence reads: CASSQAEGAGGAETQYF. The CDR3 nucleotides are TGCGCCAGCAGCCAGGCCGAGGGGGCGGGGGGCGCGGAGACCCAGTACTTC.

The CDR3 DNA reads TGTGCCAGCAGTCTTACGACAGGGGGCAATGAAAAACTGTTTTTT. It specifies CASSLTTGGNEKLFF. V gene TRBV2 combines with J gene TRBJ1-4; 10 bases fit TRBD1. The CDR3 consists of 15 residues. The germline V gene encodes CDR1 SNHLY and CDR2 FYNNEI. V dropped 5 bases and J dropped 5; count of bases not matched to a gene: 5.

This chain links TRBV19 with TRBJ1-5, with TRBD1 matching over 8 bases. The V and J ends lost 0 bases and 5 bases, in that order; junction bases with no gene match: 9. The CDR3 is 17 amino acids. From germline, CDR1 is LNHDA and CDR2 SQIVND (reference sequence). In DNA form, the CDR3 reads TGTGCCAGTAGTATAGATCTATGGGGACAGGTGGATCAGCCCCAGCATTTT. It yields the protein CASSIDLWGQVDQPQHF.

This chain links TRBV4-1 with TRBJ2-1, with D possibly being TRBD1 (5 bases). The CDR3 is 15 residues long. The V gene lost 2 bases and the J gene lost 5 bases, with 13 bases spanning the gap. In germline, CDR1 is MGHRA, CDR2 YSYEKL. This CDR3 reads CASSQSGYYHNEQFF. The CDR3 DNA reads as TGCGCCAGCAGCCAATCAGGGTACTATCACAATGAGCAGTTCTTC.

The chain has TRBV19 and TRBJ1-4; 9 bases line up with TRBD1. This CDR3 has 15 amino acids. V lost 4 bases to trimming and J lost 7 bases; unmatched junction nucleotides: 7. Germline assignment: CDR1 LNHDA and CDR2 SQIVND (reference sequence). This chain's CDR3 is CASSKTGGDGEKLFF. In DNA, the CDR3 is TGTGCCAGTAGTAAAACAGGGGGCGACGGTGAAAAACTGTTTTTT.

In DNA form, the CDR3 reads TGTGCCAGCCTTAAGGCCCCGGGAGCTTTCTTT. Protein sequence: CASLKAPGAFF. The gene calls are TRBV21-1 and TRBJ1-1. TRBV21-1 is a pseudogene locus. This CDR3 comprises 11 residues.